The rows below give T cell receptor beta chains drawn from one sample of a study of T cell clones after liver transplantation. No antigens are known for them. Repertoires were generated with immunoSEQ multiplex PCR, while TCRdb's copy carries only in-frame clones and drops some. This repertoire shows about 6,000 clones, 30% found once; its top ten account for under 5.5%. Sequencing was carried out using CD4+ T cells from cultured PBMCs. These receptors all come from a human patient who received a liver transplant. Some T cells may be supplied by the graft donor. The CDR3 runs from the conserved cysteine through the conserved F or W. Clone size is stated in some rows and not others, as once, few, many or a class when expanded.

>TRBJ2-7|TRBV28|few
CASEGGALSYEQYF
>TRBJ2-7|TRBV7-9|.
CASRPSYEQYF
>TRBJ2-7|TRBV7-2|few
CASSSGMRAYEQYF
>TRBJ1-1|TRBV19|.
CASRLDRGDHTEAFF
>TRBJ2-6|TRBV19|.
CASSMQRGRLLTGGANVLTF
>TRBJ2-7|TRBV6-6|.
CASSGFGRSSYEQYF
>TRBJ2-3|TRBV2|.
CASSDGGGTADTQYF
>TRBJ1-4|TRBV6-1|.
CASTERTVGGTVF
>TRBJ1-1|TRBV5-1|.
CASSDSTNTEAFF
>TRBJ2-6|TRBV5-1|medium-sized
CASSPDRGSGANVLTF
>TRBJ1-5|TRBV7-3|few
CASSQTAYQPQHF
>TRBJ2-1|TRBV5-1|.
CASSFIGTSGVYNEQFF
>TRBJ1-4|TRBV2|.
CASGRDRATNEKLFF
>TRBJ1-6|TRBV28|.
CASSLGGGQSPLHF
>TRBJ1-2|TRBV27|.
CASIIDRSYGYTF